Shown below are 11 T cell receptor beta chains from a single sample sequenced in a study of shared clonotypes between healthy human individuals. Clones were sequenced by immunoSEQ multiplex PCR, and TCRdb holds only the in-frame ones, with some missing. The sample consists of some 2,000,000 clones, 85% to 95% of them appearing once. The specimen sequenced was naive CD4+ T cells sorted from blood. This sample's subset: CD45RA+ positively selected. These receptors were obtained from a man between 18 and 35 years old in good health.

The genes are TRBV5-4 and TRBJ1-6, with D unclear. V was pared by 4 bases and J by 10 bases, with 15 bases between. The CDR3 length is 14 residues. Germline CDR1 and CDR2: SGHNT and YYREEE (reference sequence). The CDR3 spells CASSHETSGSPLHF. The CDR3 nucleotides are TGTGCCAGCAGCCATGAGACATCCGGATCACCCCTCCACTTT. The full variable domain, completed using reference TRBV5-4 and TRBJ1-6, is ETGVTQSPTHLIKTRGQQVTLRCSSQSGHNTVSWYQQALGQGPQFIFQYYREEENGRGNFPPRFSGLQFPNYSSELNVNALELDDSALYLCASSHETSGSPLHFGNGTRLTVT.

The chain couples TRBV29-1 to TRBJ2-7; possible D gene TRBD1, 6 bases. Germline lookup yields CDR1 SQVTM and CDR2 ANQGSEA. The CDR3 runs 15 residues. V was cut by 3 bases and J by 6 bases, with 21 bases left in between. The CDR3 loop reads CSVEVTGAYIGEQYF. The CDR3 DNA follows: TGCAGCGTTGAGGTGACAGGCGCCTATATTGGCGAGCAGTACTTC.

The chain joins TRBV7-3 to TRBJ2-1; no clear D. The CDR3 is 14 amino acids. Trimming shortened V by 2 bases and J by 4 bases, and 9 bases separated the two germline ends. Per the germline V gene, CDR1 is SGHTA and CDR2 is FQGTGA. The DNA of the CDR3 is TGTGCCAGCAGCTTACGCGGCGGTTACAATGAGCAGTTCTTC. Its protein is CASSLRGGYNEQFF.

The V call is TRBV25-1, the J call TRBJ1-3, with 10 bases fitting TRBD1. The CDR3 is 14 residues long. CDR1 MGHDK and CDR2 SYGVNS come from the germline V gene. V was pared by 6 bases and J by 4 bases, with 3 bases of the junction left unmatched. The CDR3 loop is CASRRQGAGNTIYF. CDR3 DNA: TGTGCCAGCAGGAGACAGGGGGCAGGAAACACCATATATTTT.

This chain joins TRBV7-2 and TRBJ1-1; TRBD1 aligns across 7 bases. Germline assignment: CDR1 SGHTA and CDR2 FQGNSA. This CDR3 is 15 amino acids long. V lost 4 bases to trimming and J lost 0 bases; unmatched junction nucleotides: 5. The CDR3 spells CASSSGGGLNTEAFF. CDR3 in DNA: TGTGCCAGCAGCTCAGGGGGAGGGTTGAACACTGAAGCTTTCTTT.

V usage is TRBV30 and J usage is TRBJ2-7, with TRBD1 matching over 9 bases. The germline V gene encodes CDR1 GTSNPN and CDR2 SVGIG (reference sequence). Germline trimming cut 2 bases from V and 3 bases from J; bases unmatched to any gene: 5. This CDR3 has 14 residues. CDR3 sequence: CAWSRTGDRYEQYF. Here the CDR3 DNA reads TGTGCCTGGAGTCGGACAGGGGATCGCTACGAGCAGTACTTC.

The chain combines TRBV5-1 with TRBJ2-1; D is possibly TRBD2 (5 bases). Between the trimmed V and J ends, which lost 6 bases and 8 bases, there was a span of 21 bases. The CDR3 contains 15 residues. Germline V gene sequence: CDR1 SGHRS, CDR2 YFSETQ. The CDR3 bases are TGCGCCAGCACCACGGCACGGGGTCTTTCGCATGAGCAGTTCTTC. Its protein product is CASTTARGLSHEQFF.

The chain joins TRBV9 to TRBJ2-4; no clear D. V was trimmed by 3 bases and J by 1 base, leaving 14 bases between them. The CDR3 spans 16 residues. The germline V gene has CDR1 SGDLS and CDR2 YYNGEE. DNA for the CDR3: TGTGCCAGCAGCGAGGACCCCCTTGGGGCCAAAAACATTCAGTACTTC. Residues: CASSEDPLGAKNIQYF.

This chain uses TRBV7-2 with TRBJ2-7, with D hard to call. V was pared by 5 bases and J by 5 bases, with 10 bases between. The CDR3 is made up of 12 amino acids. Germline V gene sequence: CDR1 SGHTA, CDR2 FQGNSA. The CDR3 DNA reads as TGTGCCAGCAGCCCCGCCCCCAACGAGCAGTACTTC. Amino acids: CASSPAPNEQYF.

The V and J genes are TRBV9 and TRBJ1-3; possible D gene TRBD1, 6 bases. Trimming cost V 3 bases and J 4 bases, with 14 bases left between them. Germline CDR1 is SGDLS and CDR2 is YYNGEE. This CDR3 has 15 residues. The CDR3 DNA reads TGTGCCAGCAGCGCTCACACAGGGCCCGGAAACACCATATATTTT. It translates to CASSAHTGPGNTIYF.

The chain employs TRBV5-4 and TRBJ1-4; no firm D call. The CDR3 length is 17 residues. Trimming left V 0 bases short and J 3 bases short, with 15 bases between. Germline V gene data show CDR1 as SGHNT and CDR2 as YYREEE (reference sequence). The CDR3 loop is CASSLGSSPESNEKLFF. The CDR3, as DNA: TGTGCCAGCAGCTTGGGGTCGTCCCCCGAGTCTAATGAAAAACTGTTTTTT. The whole variable domain, filled in from reference TRBV5-4 and TRBJ1-4, reads ETGVTQSPTHLIKTRGQQVTLRCSSQSGHNTVSWYQQALGQGPQFIFQYYREEENGRGNFPPRFSGLQFPNYSSELNVNALELDDSALYLCASSLGSSPESNEKLFFGSGTQLSVL.